These 7 T cell receptor beta chains originate from one sample sequenced in a study of cytomegalovirus exposure and HLA in healthy donors. Amplification used 60 Vbeta primers and 13 Jbeta primers. Clones were read by immunoSEQ multiplex PCR, and TCRdb kept only the in-frame ones, dropping some. The repertoire consists of roughly 160,000 clones, with less than 75% occurring once and the leading ten covering about 1.6%. The material sequenced was PBMCs. Receptors originate from a girl under 18 in good health and CMV-seronegative.

The chain uses TRBV4-1 and TRBJ1-2; D is possibly TRBD1 (6 bases). The V gene lost 0 bases and the J gene lost 8 bases, with 19 bases spanning the gap. This CDR3 has 16 residues. Germline CDR1 and CDR2: MGHRA and YSYEKL. The CDR3 region has the DNA TGCGCCAGCAGCCAAGATCCCACAGGGTATATGAACGGCTACACCTTC. This translates into CASSQDPTGYMNGYTF.

The rearrangement joins TRBV6-1 to TRBJ2-5; 10 bases are shared with TRBD2. Germline V lookup: CDR1 MNHNS, CDR2 SASEGT. CDR3 length: 17 residues. J lost 2 bases, V lost 2 bases, and 8 bases had no gene match. The CDR3 sequence is CASSEQPVAGGQETQYF. In DNA form, the CDR3 reads TGTGCCAGCAGTGAACAACCCGTAGCGGGGGGTCAAGAGACCCAGTACTTC.

This clone was picked up a small number of times. V is TRBV13 and J is TRBJ2-1; D remains ambiguous. The CDR3 runs 15 residues. The germline V and J ends were trimmed by 9 bases and 3 bases, with 18 bases remaining between them. The germline CDR1 and CDR2 sequences are PRHDT and FYEKMQ (reference sequence). CDR3 nucleotides: TGTGCCAGTACCCAGTCGGTCTACTACTACAATGAGCAGTTCTTC. Its translation: CASTQSVYYYNEQFF.

The rearrangement uses TRBV7-6 and TRBJ1-1; no firm D call. Deletions cut 1 base from V and 1 base from J, with 13 bases between. This CDR3 has 16 residues. Germline V gives CDR1 SGHVS, CDR2 FNYEAQ. The CDR3 is CASSLGPPRGNTEAFF. The CDR3, as DNA: TGTGCCAGCAGCTTAGGTCCCCCCAGAGGGAACACTGAAGCTTTCTTT. Based on the CDR3 plus reference TRBV7-6 and TRBJ1-1, the full variable domain is GAGVSQSPRYKVTKRGQDVALRCDPISGHVSLYWYRQALGQGPEFLTYFNYEAQQDKSGLPNDRFSAERPEGSISTLTIQRTEQRDSAMYRCASSLGPPRGNTEAFFGQGTRLTVV.

The V gene is TRBV5-1, the J gene TRBJ2-3; 9 bases are shared with TRBD1. The CDR3 runs 17 residues. V lost 4 bases, J lost 3 bases, and 12 bases stayed unmatched. The V gene's germline CDR1 is SGHRS and CDR2 YFSETQ. CDR3 loop: CASSHQSNGQGTDTQYF. The CDR3 DNA reads TGCGCCAGCAGCCATCAATCGAATGGACAGGGGACAGATACGCAGTATTTT.

This clone was detected only once. CDR3 in amino acids: CSVALLSRDNEAFF. In nucleotides, the CDR3 is TGCAGCGTTGCCCTACTGTCTCGGGACAATGAAGCTTTCTTT. This rearrangement joins TRBV29-1 to TRBJ1-1; D might be TRBD1 (6 bases). The CDR3 is 14 amino acids. With 4 bases removed from V and 7 bases from J, the gap between germline ends came to 19 bases. Germline CDR1 is SQVTM and CDR2 is ANQGSEA. The full variable domain, in which reference TRBV29-1 and TRBJ1-1 provide the parts outside the CDR3, is SAVISQKPSRDICQRGTSLTIQCQVDSQVTMMFWYRQQPGQSLTLIATANQGSEATYESGFVIDKFPISRPNLTFSTLTVSNMSPEDSSIYLCSVALLSRDNEAFFGQGTRLTVV.

This clone was seen once. The V and J genes are TRBV6-1 and TRBJ2-4, with a tentative D call TRBD2 (5 bases). V lost 1 base to trimming and J lost 8 bases, with 15 bases between them. The CDR3 spans 15 residues. The germline V gene encodes CDR1 MNHNS and CDR2 SASEGT. The CDR3 is CASSEVAGMGDIQYF. The CDR3 coding sequence is TGTGCCAGCAGTGAAGTCGCCGGGATGGGAGACATTCAGTACTTC.